This is a list of T cell receptor beta chains from one sample in a study of blood T cell repertoires in COVID-19. Measured with immunoSEQ multiplex PCR; TCRdb has only the in-frame clones, and not every one. The sample has approximately 150,000 clones; over 70% are singletons. The sample consisted of peripheral blood. These receptors all come from an older man who had recovered from COVID-19. Both conserved end residues are part of each CDR3. Fields, in order: D gene, clone size, J gene, V gene, CDR3 protein, CDR3 DNA. The D gene is left open where the match is weak. Expanded clones are given a class, and other clones once, few, many or no size at all.

>TRBD2|-|TRBJ2-1|TRBV20-1
CSASRAGVYSYNEQFF
TGCAGTGCTAGTCGGGCGGGAGTGTACTCCTACAATGAGCAGTTCTTC
>-|-|TRBJ2-2|TRBV19
CAIGLYTGELFF
TGTGCCATCGGACTGTACACCGGGGAGCTGTTTTTT
>-|-|TRBJ1-1|TRBV6-6
CASSFSSGGLGTEAFF
TGTGCCAGCAGTTTCTCTTCTGGGGGACTGGGCACTGAAGCTTTCTTT
>-|-|TRBJ1-2|TRBV12-2
CASRLVTPGQGLAGYTF
TGTGCAAGTCGCTTAGTGACCCCGGGACAGGGGCTAGCTGGCTACACCTTC
>-|once|TRBJ1-1|TRBV16
CASSHRELRSGWATEAFF
TGTGCCAGCAGCCATAGAGAGTTAAGATCAGGGTGGGCCACTGAAGCTTTCTTT
>TRBD1|-|TRBJ2-4|TRBV12-3/TRBV12-4
CASSHPRGKQYF
TGTGCCAGCAGTCACCCCAGGGGGAAACAGTACTTC
>TRBD2|-|TRBJ2-7|TRBV7-2
CASSLAGGGRYF
TGTGCCAGCAGCTTAGCGGGGGGAGGGAGGTACTTC
>TRBD2|-|TRBJ2-3|TRBV2
CASSDRLAGLLRRADTQYF
TGTGCCAGCAGTGATCGACTAGCGGGACTCCTTCGACGGGCAGATACGCAGTATTTT
>-|once|TRBJ1-2|TRBV6-5
CASRIWEGRNYGYTF
TGTGCCAGCCGTATTTGGGAGGGGAGAAACTATGGCTACACCTTC
>TRBD1|-|TRBJ2-5|TRBV5-1
CASRSTGTGGETQYF
TGCGCCAGCAGATCTACCGGGACAGGGGGAGAGACCCAGTACTTC
>-|-|TRBJ1-4|TRBV2
CASSEFAIPNEKLFF
TGTGCCAGCAGTGAATTTGCGATACCTAATGAAAAACTGTTTTTT
>-|-|TRBJ1-1|TRBV5-1
CASSLEGVEAFF
TGCGCCAGCAGCTTGGAAGGGGTTGAAGCTTTCTTT
>TRBD1|-|TRBJ2-7|TRBV5-1
CASSLVGQGRDEQYF
TGCGCCAGCAGCTTGGTCGGACAGGGCCGAGACGAGCAGTACTTC
>TRBD2|few|TRBJ2-7|TRBV7-2
CASSLDPSGRREQYF
TGTGCCAGCAGCTTAGACCCTAGCGGGAGACGCGAGCAGTACTTC
>-|-|TRBJ1-5|TRBV28
CASSLPYTEQPQHF
TGTGCCAGCAGTCTCCCGTACACCGAACAGCCCCAGCATTTT
>TRBD1|many|TRBJ1-1|TRBV7-2
CASSIQNLRDRGTEAFF
TGTGCCAGCAGCATACAAAACCTCCGGGACAGGGGCACTGAAGCTTTCTTT
>TRBD1|-|TRBJ1-5|TRBV12-3/TRBV12-4
CASRDRDQPQHF
TGTGCCAGCCGGGACAGGGATCAGCCCCAGCATTTT
>TRBD2|-|TRBJ2-5|TRBV5-4
CASRKTGGPQETQYF
TGTGCCAGCAGGAAGACGGGAGGGCCCCAAGAGACCCAGTACTTC
>-|-|TRBJ1-1|TRBV5-1
CASSWRDSRNTEAFF
TGCGCCAGCAGCTGGCGGGACTCACGGAACACTGAAGCTTTCTTT
>-|-|TRBJ2-3|TRBV5-1
CASSQSTDTQYF
TGCGCCAGCAGTCAATCCACAGATACGCAGTATTTT
>TRBD1|once|TRBJ2-1|TRBV14
CASRQGGQGPEQFF
TGTGCCAGCAGGCAAGGGGGACAGGGGCCTGAGCAGTTCTTC
>-|many|TRBJ1-2|TRBV30
CAWSVGREVGYGYTF
TGTGCCTGGAGTGTAGGGAGGGAGGTTGGGTATGGCTACACCTTC
>-|-|TRBJ2-1|TRBV19
CATSVEAINEQFF
TGTGCCACAAGCGTGGAGGCAATCAATGAGCAGTTCTTC
>-|medium-sized|TRBJ1-2|TRBV5-6
CASSTGPQGGYTF
TGTGCCAGCAGCACAGGGCCCCAAGGCGGCTACACCTTC
>TRBD1|-|TRBJ2-5|TRBV27
CASSTGGVETQYF
TGTGCCAGCAGTACAGGGGGCGTTGAGACCCAGTACTTC
>TRBD2|-|TRBJ2-1|TRBV11-2
CASSISGTSGKNEQFF
TGTGCCAGCAGCATCTCCGGGACTAGCGGGAAAAATGAGCAGTTCTTC
>TRBD2|-|TRBJ2-7|TRBV3-1/TRBV3-2
CASSQDRAGEGPYEQYF
TGTGCCAGCAGCCAAGATCGGGCGGGAGAGGGGCCCTACGAGCAGTACTTC
>-|-|TRBJ1-5|TRBV19
CASTVSGSSNQPQHF
TGTGCCAGTACCGTCTCAGGTTCAAGCAATCAGCCCCAGCATTTT
>-|-|TRBJ2-7|TRBV6-2/TRBV6-3
CASSYLYEQYF
TGTGCCAGCAGTTACCTCTACGAGCAGTACTTC
>-|once|TRBJ2-1|TRBV9
CASSVRSNNEQFF
TGTGCCAGCAGCGTGAGGTCTAACAATGAGCAGTTCTTC
>-|-|TRBJ2-1|TRBV2
CASSEVGGAAYNEQFF
TGTGCCAGCAGTGAAGTGGGGGGAGCGGCCTACAATGAGCAGTTCTTC
>TRBD2|-|TRBJ2-7|TRBV7-9
CASIDASGSYEQYF
TGTGCCAGCATCGATGCTAGCGGGAGCTACGAGCAGTACTTC
>TRBD1|many|TRBJ1-1|TRBV6-6
CASSLQGAPTEAFF
TGTGCCAGCAGTCTACAGGGGGCCCCCACTGAAGCTTTCTTT
>-|-|TRBJ1-6|TRBV7-8
CASNTRRNSPLHF
TGTGCCAGCAATACACGGAGGAATTCACCCCTCCACTTT
>TRBD2|-|TRBJ2-1|TRBV7-9
CASRWTSGRTGGNEQFF
TGTGCCAGCCGCTGGACTAGCGGGCGCACAGGGGGGAATGAGCAGTTCTTC
>-|-|TRBJ2-1|TRBV3-1/TRBV3-2
CASSQKSEQFF
TGTGCCAGCAGCCAAAAGAGTGAGCAGTTCTTC
>-|-|TRBJ2-7|TRBV30
CAWSREAYEQYF
TGTGCCTGGAGTCGGGAAGCCTACGAGCAGTACTTC
>-|-|TRBJ1-6|TRBV7-7
CASSFRQVNSPLHF
TGTGCCAGCAGCTTTAGGCAGGTTAATTCACCCCTCCACTTT
>TRBD1|-|TRBJ2-7|TRBV29-1
CSVTRTGSYEQYF
TGCAGCGTAACTAGGACAGGTTCCTACGAGCAGTACTTC
>TRBD2|-|TRBJ2-1|TRBV9
CASSVDQSGNYNEQFF
TGTGCCAGCAGCGTAGACCAGAGCGGGAACTACAATGAGCAGTTCTTC
>-|-|TRBJ2-2|TRBV4-1
CASSQSWANPANTGELFF
TGCGCCAGCAGCCAATCATGGGCCAATCCCGCGAACACCGGGGAGCTGTTTTTT
>-|-|TRBJ1-1|TRBV9
CASSPYSGVRGKGSNTEAFF
TGTGCCAGCAGCCCATACTCGGGGGTTAGGGGTAAAGGTTCAAACACTGAAGCTTTCTTT
>-|-|TRBJ1-2|TRBV27
CASGSRLGRVGYTF
TGTGCCAGCGGATCCAGGTTGGGCAGGGTAGGCTACACCTTC
>TRBD1|-|TRBJ2-7|TRBV27
CASTKGDRATEQYF
TGTGCCAGCACCAAAGGGGACAGGGCGACCGAGCAGTACTTC
>-|-|TRBJ2-1|TRBV19
CASSIPDYQQFF
TGTGCCAGTAGTATTCCCGACTATCAGCAGTTCTTC
>-|-|TRBJ2-2|TRBV5-1
CASSLARGRAETGELFF
TGCGCCAGCAGCTTGGCCAGGGGAAGGGCGGAGACCGGGGAGCTGTTTTTT
>TRBD1|-|TRBJ2-7|TRBV9
CASSDRGLDEQYF
TGTGCCAGCAGCGACAGGGGGCTCGACGAGCAGTACTTC
>-|-|TRBJ2-1|TRBV29-1
CSVENSEQFF
TGCAGCGTTGAAAACTCTGAGCAGTTCTTC
>-|-|TRBJ2-5|TRBV18
CASSPRPNRGETQYF
TGTGCCAGCTCACCAAGGCCCAACCGAGGGGAGACCCAGTACTTC
>TRBD2|-|TRBJ2-1|TRBV9
CASSVVLAGVNEQFF
TGTGCCAGCAGCGTAGTGTTAGCGGGAGTTAATGAGCAGTTCTTC
>-|many|TRBJ2-7|TRBV20-1
CSIPGTYEQYF
TGCAGCATCCCCGGGACCTACGAGCAGTACTTC